Below are 22 T cell receptor beta chains sequenced from a single sample in a study of molecular identifiers for immune sequencing clone quantification. MiXCR was run by TCRdb on the PCR reads, yielding one entry per CDR3 protein. This sample has 45,000 to 65,000 distinct CDR3 sequences; roughly 24% occur once, and the top ten carry approximately 1.9%. Sequenced material: naive CD8+ T cells from blood, with Jurkat cell RNA spiked in. Subset denoted: FACS-sorted CD8+CD4-CCR7+CD45RA+ naive T cells. All receptors come from a human donor in good health. Some libraries in this study had Jurkat cell RNA spiked in.

This clonotype was observed a single time. This may be a read error, as it is one base from a much larger clone. The V gene is TRBV20-1, the J gene TRBJ2-3; a possible D gene is TRBD1 (5 bases). Germline CDR1 and CDR2: DFQATT and SNEGSKA (reference sequence). This CDR3 spans 15 amino acids. The CDR3 sequence is CSALNRPWGVDTQNF. The DNA for the CDR3 is TGCAGTGCTTTGAACAGGCCCTGGGGCGTTGATACGCAGAATTTT.

This clonotype has at least ten counts. The rearrangement uses TRBV5-6 and TRBJ2-1; TRBD1 matches at 7 bases. Germline CDR1 SGHDT, CDR2 YYEEEE. This CDR3 is 14 amino acids long. With V trimmed by 4 bases and J by 1 base, 2 bases remained unmatched. DNA for the CDR3: TGTGCCAGCAGCGGGACAGCGTCCTACAATGAGCAGTTCTTC. Protein product: CASSGTASYNEQFF.

The V call is TRBV7-9, the J call TRBJ2-3; D unclear. This CDR3 spans 14 amino acids. Trimming cost V 0 bases and J 2 bases, with 6 bases left between them. The germline V gene has CDR1 SEHNR and CDR2 FQNEAQ (reference sequence). The CDR3, as DNA: TGTGCCAGCAGCTTAGCAGGAGCCACAGATACGCAGTATTTT. It yields the protein CASSLAGATDTQYF.

About this clonotype itself: This may stem from a read error, because a much larger clone lies one nucleotide away. V and J are TRBV7-6 and TRBJ2-1; possibly TRBD2 for D (6 bases). Germline V lookup: CDR1 SGHVS, CDR2 FNYEAQ. The CDR3 sequence is 14 residues long. Between the trimmed V and J ends, which lost 5 bases and 7 bases, there was a span of 15 bases. DNA of the CDR3: TGTGCCAGCAGCCCTAGCGTGAGCTGGAATGAGCAGTTCTTC. It yields the protein CASSPSVSWNEQFF.

This clonotype was found a few times. The chain joins TRBV6-1 to TRBJ2-7; the D gene is possibly TRBD2 (5 bases). The CDR3 runs 15 residues. Germline-derived CDR1 and CDR2 are MNHNS and SASEGT. V lost 8 bases and J 2 bases, leaving 19 bases between the germline ends. The CDR3 DNA reads TGTGCCAGCTCGGACTGGAGGCCCGGCCCCTACGAGCAGTACTTC. This encodes CASSDWRPGPYEQYF.

This clonotype was found many times. The J gene is TRBJ2-7, the V gene TRBV7-8; the D is unclear. This CDR3 is 14 amino acids long. The V gene's germline CDR1 is SGHVS and CDR2 FQNEAQ. The V end was cut by 2 bases, the J end by 0 bases, with 8 bases between. The CDR3 region has the DNA TGTGCCAGCAGCTTAACAGTAAGCTCCTACGAGCAGTACTTC. Protein sequence: CASSLTVSSYEQYF.

With regard to this clonotype: This may come from a read error, since a much larger clone is one base off. The chain combines TRBV6-2 or TRBV6-3 with TRBJ1-5; D is undetermined. This CDR3 contains 16 residues. V was cut by 0 bases and J by 4 bases, with 13 bases left in between. Per the germline V gene, CDR1 is MNHEY and CDR2 is SVGEGT. CDR3 loop: CASSYSTATVNQPQHF. The CDR3, as DNA: TGTGCCAGCAGTTACTCGACGGCCACGGTTAATCAGCCCCAGCATTTT.

This clonotype appeared many times. This sequence joins TRBV29-1 and TRBJ2-3; TRBD1 matches at 11 bases. The CDR3 consists of 17 residues. V was pared by 3 bases and J by 6 bases, with 14 bases of the junction left unmatched. Germline V gene data show CDR1 as SQVTM and CDR2 as ANQGSEA. The DNA for the CDR3 is TGCAGCGTTGAGCCTCTCCCGGACAGGGGGCTTTGGGATACGCAGTATTTT. Translating it yields CSVEPLPDRGLWDTQYF.

This clonotype was observed at least ten times. The chain is built from TRBV5-1 and TRBJ1-1; D gene unclear. Per germline, CDR1 SGHRS and CDR2 YFSETQ. The CDR3 loop spans 13 amino acids. V lost 3 bases to trimming and J lost 5 bases, with 11 bases between them. The CDR3 loop is CASSSDGGTEAFF. In DNA form, the CDR3 reads TGCGCCAGCAGCTCCGACGGTGGGACTGAAGCTTTCTTT.

CDR3 in DNA: TGTGCCAGCAGCTCCGAGCGGGAGGAAATGTCAGATACGCAGTATTTT. This translates into CASSSEREEMSDTQYF. The chain links TRBV7-9 to TRBJ2-3; 9 positions agree with TRBD2. The germline gives CDR1 SEHNR, CDR2 FQNEAQ (reference sequence). The trim removed 4 bases at V and 4 bases at J, leaving 9 bases unmatched. CDR3 length: 16 residues.

The gene calls are TRBV10-3 and TRBJ1-1; D ambiguous. Trimming left V 2 bases short and J 1 base short, with 8 bases between. The CDR3 totals 14 residues. Per germline, CDR1 ENHRY and CDR2 SYGVKD. The chain's CDR3 is CAISEPTQNTEAFF. The CDR3 coding sequence is TGTGCCATCAGTGAGCCGACCCAGAACACTGAAGCTTTCTTT.

This clonotype has a count of ten or more. This chain links TRBV5-1 with TRBJ2-7; tentatively, D is TRBD2 (5 bases). The CDR3 totals 15 residues. Germline V CDR1 and CDR2: SGHRS, YFSETQ. The ends were cut back, 4 bases at V and 3 bases at J, with 17 bases in the middle. The CDR3 region is CASSPGPGSSYEQYF. The CDR3 nucleotides read TGCGCCAGCAGCCCCGGTCCGGGGTCTAGCTACGAGCAGTACTTC. Filled out from reference TRBV5-1 and TRBJ2-7, the complete variable domain reads KAGVTQTPRYLIKTRGQQVTLSCSPISGHRSVSWYQQTPGQGLQFLFEYFSETQRNKGNFPGRFSGRQFSNSRSEMNVSTLELGDSALYLCASSPGPGSSYEQYFGPGTRLTVT.

This clonotype was detected ten times or more. The rearrangement links TRBV20-1 to TRBJ1-5, with D possibly TRBD1 on 6 matching bases. Trimming stripped 1 base from V and 4 bases from J, with 11 bases between. The CDR3 consists of 14 residues. CDR1 DFQATT and CDR2 SNEGSKA come from the germline V gene (reference sequence). The CDR3: CSARGLQGNQPQHF. The CDR3 region has the DNA TGCAGTGCTAGAGGCCTCCAGGGGAATCAGCCCCAGCATTTT.

The chain combines TRBV6-2 or TRBV6-3 with TRBJ1-2, with D perhaps matching TRBD1 (5 bases). There are 16 residues in the CDR3. CDR1 and CDR2 (germline): MNHEY, SVGEGT. Trimming shortened V by 0 bases and J by 6 bases, and 17 bases separated the two germline ends. The CDR3 sequence: CASSYSIAARDHGYTF. The CDR3 nucleotides are TGTGCCAGCAGTTACTCGATTGCTGCGAGGGACCATGGCTACACCTTC.

The sample holds many counts of this clonotype. The CDR3 loop reads CSATRGASYEQYF. The CDR3 coding sequence is TGCAGTGCTACCCGGGGCGCTTCCTACGAGCAGTACTTC. The V and J genes are TRBV20-1 and TRBJ2-7; D possibly matches TRBD1 or TRBD2 (5 bases each). Germline CDR1 reads DFQATT; CDR2 reads SNEGSKA (reference sequence). The CDR3 sequence is 13 residues long. V lost 4 bases and J 1 base, leaving 11 bases between the germline ends.

Remarks on this clonotype: Germline and junction disagree at one end, which may indicate a read error. The rearrangement uses TRBV18 and TRBJ1-2; no firm D call. Germline V lookup: CDR1 KGHSH, CDR2 LQKENI. The CDR3 is made up of 13 amino acids. The CDR3: CASSPPATYGYPF. The CDR3, as DNA: TGTGCCAGCTCACCACCGGCCACCTATGGCTACCCCTTC.

In this sample, this clonotype turned up many times. This chain connects TRBV2 to TRBJ1-1; no definite D call. The CDR3 length is 13 residues. Trimming removed 4 bases from V and 2 bases from J, with 8 bases in between. Germline loops: CDR1 SNHLY, CDR2 FYNNEI. The DNA for the CDR3 is TGTGCCAGCAGTGGTGGCAGCAACACTGAAGCTTTCTTT. Its protein product is CASSGGSNTEAFF.

The chain couples TRBV30 to TRBJ2-5; the D gene is possibly TRBD2 (5 bases). Trimming took 0 bases from V and 9 from J, leaving 14 bases between them. Germline assignment: CDR1 GTSNPN and CDR2 SVGIG (reference sequence). This CDR3 has 13 residues. CDR3 nucleotide sequence: TGTGCCTGGAGTGTAGAGGGCCACAGCCCCCAGTACTTC. Translation gives CAWSVEGHSPQYF.

Worth noting for this clonotype: Just one base apart from a much larger clone, this may be a read error. This sequence joins TRBV29-1 and TRBJ2-5; D is perhaps TRBD1 (5 bases). This CDR3 spans 13 amino acids. CDR1 and CDR2 (germline): SQVTM, ANQGSEA. Trimming stripped 7 bases from V and 3 bases from J, with 15 bases between. The CDR3 here is CSASQGAEETQYF. Here the CDR3 DNA reads TGCAGCGCCAGCCAAGGGGCCGAAGAGACCCAGTACTTC.

This clonotype has only a few counts. The chain recombines TRBV19 with TRBJ2-1; maybe TRBD2 (5 bases). CDR1 and CDR2 (germline): LNHDA, SQIVND (reference sequence). CDR3 size: 14 residues. Trimming stripped 7 bases from V and 7 bases from J, with 17 bases between. The CDR3, as DNA: TGTGCCAGTACCCTAGCCTACCTCCCTAATGAGCAGTTCTTC. Protein sequence: CASTLAYLPNEQFF.

The chain recombines TRBV4-1 with TRBJ1-1, with D possibly being TRBD1 (5 bases). Germline V gives CDR1 MGHRA, CDR2 YSYEKL. V was clipped by 1 base and J by 3 bases, with 12 bases between them. CDR3 length: 15 residues. CDR3 nucleotide sequence: TGCGCCAGCAGCCAAGGGGGCAGATTATACACTGAAGCTTTCTTT. This sequence encodes CASSQGGRLYTEAFF.

This clonotype showed up many times. The chain employs TRBV4-1 and TRBJ1-1, with D tentatively TRBD1 (6 bases). The CDR3 runs to 15 residues. Germline values: CDR1 MGHRA, CDR2 YSYEKL. Trimming shortened V by 2 bases and J by 0 bases, and 10 bases separated the two germline ends. The CDR3 is CASSQKGQMNTEAFF. The CDR3 region has the DNA TGCGCCAGCAGCCAAAAAGGACAGATGAACACTGAAGCTTTCTTT.